This T cell receptor beta chain was sequenced in a study of shared clonotypes between healthy human individuals. CDR1 and CDR2 from the germline V gene are SGHRS and YFSETQ. The CDR3 sequence is 14 residues long. J gave up 0 bases and V 5 bases, and 5 bases lay outside the gene matches. Negatively enriched CD4+ T cells were divided by CD45RA into naive and memory. About 30,000 T cell genomes (approximately 0.2 ug DNA) went into each sorted-subset replicate. Clones were sequenced by immunoSEQ multiplex PCR, and TCRdb holds only the in-frame ones, with some missing. The sample gives about 640,000 clones, about two thirds of which show up once; approximately 1.8% is in the top ten.

The chain couples TRBV5-1 to TRBJ2-7, with 7 bases identical to TRBD1. Source material: memory CD4+ T cells sorted from blood. Subset described: CD45RA-negative fraction. The TCR sequence derives from a woman between 25 and 40 years old in good health. CDR3 bases: TGCGCCAGCAGGGATCCAGGGGGCTCCTACGAGCAGTACTTC. Protein: CASRDPGGSYEQYF.